This is a list of T cell receptor beta chains from one sample in a study of T cell repertoires in cytomegalovirus infection. TCRdb itself ran the reads through MiXCR, one entry per CDR3 protein. The sample has 700,000 to 900,000 distinct CDR3 sequences; almost 30% are singletons. Their specific antigens are unknown. The sequenced sample was cultured CD8+ T cells from PBMCs, obtained from culture after CMV antigen stimulation. These receptors were collected from a human donor in good health (CMV status not recorded). Some clones in this sample may be carry-over from other donors' samples. Each CDR3 is given with its conserved first and last residue. A D gene is named only where the DNA matches it firmly. Not every row has a clone size; where given, it reads once, few, many or a size class.

j_call v_call d_call clone_size cdr3_aa cdr3_nt
TRBJ2-1 TRBV20-1 NA NA CSAEGSPRINEQFF TGCAGTGCGGAGGGATCCCCTCGGATCAATGAGCAGTTCTTC
TRBJ1-1 TRBV12-3/TRBV12-4 TRBD1 NA CASSFGIPRQGADHGRANTEAFF TGTGCCAGCAGTTTCGGGATCCCCCGACAGGGCGCAGATCACGGAAGGGCGAACACTGAAGCTTTCTTT
TRBJ2-3 TRBV6-5 TRBD2 NA CASKAGGLDTQYF TGTGCCAGCAAAGCGGGGGGACTAGATACGCAGTATTTT
TRBJ2-7 TRBV7-2 NA NA CASSSSASYEQYF TGTGCCAGCAGCTCTTCGGCATCCTACGAGCAGTACTTC
TRBJ1-1 TRBV5-6 NA few CASSLEAGGYYTEAFF TGTGCCAGCAGCCTGGAAGCGGGGGGGTATTACACTGAAGCTTTCTTT
TRBJ1-2 TRBV20-1 TRBD1 NA CSARDRETGGDGYTF TGCAGTGCTAGAGATAGGGAGACAGGGGGCGATGGCTACACCTTC
TRBJ1-1 TRBV19 TRBD1 NA CASSIAETGGHEAFF TGTGCCAGTAGTATAGCTGAGACAGGGGGCCATGAAGCTTTCTTT
TRBJ1-3 TRBV12-3/TRBV12-4 NA many CASGLQGQSGNTIYF TGTGCCAGCGGCCTACAGGGCCAGTCTGGAAACACCATATATTTT
TRBJ1-4 TRBV7-9 NA many CASSSQTPGVGNEKLFF TGTGCCAGCAGCTCCCAAACTCCAGGGGTGGGCAATGAAAAACTGTTTTTT
TRBJ2-5 TRBV19 NA once CASSIGVQAQYF TGTGCCAGTAGTATAGGTGTCCAAGCCCAGTACTTC